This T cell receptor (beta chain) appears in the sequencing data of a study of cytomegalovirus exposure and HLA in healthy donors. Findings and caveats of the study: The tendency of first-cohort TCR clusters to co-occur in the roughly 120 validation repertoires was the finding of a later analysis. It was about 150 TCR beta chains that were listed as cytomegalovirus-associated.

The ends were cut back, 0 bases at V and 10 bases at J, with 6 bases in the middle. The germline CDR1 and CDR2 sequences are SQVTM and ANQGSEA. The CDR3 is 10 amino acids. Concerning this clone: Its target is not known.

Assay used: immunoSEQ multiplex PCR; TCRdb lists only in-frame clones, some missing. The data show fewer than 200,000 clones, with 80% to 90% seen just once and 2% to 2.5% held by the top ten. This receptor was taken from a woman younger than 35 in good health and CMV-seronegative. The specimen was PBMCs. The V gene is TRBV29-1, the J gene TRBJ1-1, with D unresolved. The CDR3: CSVEDPLAFF. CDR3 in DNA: TGCAGCGTTGAAGACCCTTTAGCTTTCTTT.